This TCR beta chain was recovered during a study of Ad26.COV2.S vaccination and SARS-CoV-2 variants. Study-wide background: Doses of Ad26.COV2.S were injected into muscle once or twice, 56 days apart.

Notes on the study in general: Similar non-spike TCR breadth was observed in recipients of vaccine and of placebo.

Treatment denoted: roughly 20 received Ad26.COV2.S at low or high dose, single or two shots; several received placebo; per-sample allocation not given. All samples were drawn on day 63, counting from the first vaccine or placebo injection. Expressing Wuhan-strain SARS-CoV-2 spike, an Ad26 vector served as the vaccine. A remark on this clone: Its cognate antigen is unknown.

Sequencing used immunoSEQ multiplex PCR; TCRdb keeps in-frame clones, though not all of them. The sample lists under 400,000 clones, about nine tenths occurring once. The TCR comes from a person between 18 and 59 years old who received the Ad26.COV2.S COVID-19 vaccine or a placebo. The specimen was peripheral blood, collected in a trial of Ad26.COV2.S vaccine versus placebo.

CDR3 protein: CASDKLSGANVLTF. The CDR3 coding sequence is TGTGCTAGTGACAAGCTCTCTGGGGCCAACGTCCTGACTTTC. The genes are TRBV12-5 and TRBJ2-6; no definite D call. The germline V and J ends were trimmed by 7 bases and 0 bases, with 7 bases remaining between them. The CDR3 is 14 residues long. Germline V gene data show CDR1 as LGHNT and CDR2 as FRNRAP.